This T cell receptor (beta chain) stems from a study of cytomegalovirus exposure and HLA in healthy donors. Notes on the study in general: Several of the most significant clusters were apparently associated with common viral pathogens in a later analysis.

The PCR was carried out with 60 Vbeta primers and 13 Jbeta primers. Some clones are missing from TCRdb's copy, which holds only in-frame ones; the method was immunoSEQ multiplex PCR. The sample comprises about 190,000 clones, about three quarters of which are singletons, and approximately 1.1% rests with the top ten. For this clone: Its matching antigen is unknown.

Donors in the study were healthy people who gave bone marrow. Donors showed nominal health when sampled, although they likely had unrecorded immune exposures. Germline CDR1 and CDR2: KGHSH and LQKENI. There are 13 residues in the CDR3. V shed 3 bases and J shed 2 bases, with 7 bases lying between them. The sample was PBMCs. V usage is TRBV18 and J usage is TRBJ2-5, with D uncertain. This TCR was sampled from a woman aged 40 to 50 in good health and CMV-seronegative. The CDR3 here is CASSPAIQETQYF. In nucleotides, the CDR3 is TGTGCCAGCTCACCTGCTATTCAAGAGACCCAGTACTTC.